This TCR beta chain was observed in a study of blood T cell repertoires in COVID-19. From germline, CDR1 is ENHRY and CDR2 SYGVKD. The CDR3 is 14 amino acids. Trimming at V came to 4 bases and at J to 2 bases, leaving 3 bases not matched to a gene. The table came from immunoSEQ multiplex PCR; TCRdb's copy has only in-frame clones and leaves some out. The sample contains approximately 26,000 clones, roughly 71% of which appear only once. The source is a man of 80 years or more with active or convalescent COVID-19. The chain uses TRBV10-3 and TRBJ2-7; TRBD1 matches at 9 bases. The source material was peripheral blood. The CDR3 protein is CAISGQGVTYEQYF. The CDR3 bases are TGTGCCATCAGTGGACAGGGGGTAACCTACGAGCAGTACTTC.